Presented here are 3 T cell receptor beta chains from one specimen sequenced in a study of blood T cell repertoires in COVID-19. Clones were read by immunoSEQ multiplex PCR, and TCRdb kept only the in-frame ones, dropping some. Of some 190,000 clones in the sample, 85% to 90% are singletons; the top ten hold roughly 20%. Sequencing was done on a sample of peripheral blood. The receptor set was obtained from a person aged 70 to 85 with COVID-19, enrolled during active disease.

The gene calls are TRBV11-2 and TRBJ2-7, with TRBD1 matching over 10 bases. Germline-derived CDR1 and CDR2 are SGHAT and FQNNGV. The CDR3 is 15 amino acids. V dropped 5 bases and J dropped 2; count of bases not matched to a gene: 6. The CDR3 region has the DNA TGTGCCAGCAGCATAAGGACAGGGGGGCCCTACGAGCAGTACTTC. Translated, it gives CASSIRTGGPYEQYF.

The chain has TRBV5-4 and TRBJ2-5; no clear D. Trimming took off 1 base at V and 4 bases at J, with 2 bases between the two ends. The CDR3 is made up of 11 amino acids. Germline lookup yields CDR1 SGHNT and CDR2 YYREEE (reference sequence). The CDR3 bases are TGTGCCAGCAGCTTGCGAGAGACCCAGTACTTC. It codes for CASSLRETQYF.

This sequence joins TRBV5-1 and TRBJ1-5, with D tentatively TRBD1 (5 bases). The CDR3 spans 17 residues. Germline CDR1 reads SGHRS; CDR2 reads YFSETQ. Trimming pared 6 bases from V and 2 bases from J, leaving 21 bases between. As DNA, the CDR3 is TGCGCCAGCACGCCCTGGGTTGGCGGGGCGGGCAATCAGCCCCAGCATTTT. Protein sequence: CASTPWVGGAGNQPQHF. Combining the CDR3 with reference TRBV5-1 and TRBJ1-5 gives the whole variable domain KAGVTQTPRYLIKTRGQQVTLSCSPISGHRSVSWYQQTPGQGLQFLFEYFSETQRNKGNFPGRFSGRQFSNSRSEMNVSTLELGDSALYLCASTPWVGGAGNQPQHFGDGTRLSIL.